A single sample is the source of the 5 T cell receptor beta chains below, sequenced in a study of vaccination and CD4 T cells after COVID-19. Their recognized antigens are unknown. Researchers used the Oncomine TCR Beta short-read assay to sequence DNA from cultured CD4+ T cells. Someone extracted genomic DNA from cultured CD4+ T cells. Each CDR3 protein gets one entry after TCRdb re-called the PCR reads with MiXCR. This sample has 6,000 to 7,000 distinct CDR3 sequences, with roughly 30% found just once. Regarding treatment: approximately nine-day PBMC culture with coronavirus spike peptide pools or control peptides (ViraFEST assay). The unexposed donor provided CD4+ T cells, which were taken before the COVID-19 pandemic (2011-2018). Source material: CD4+ T cells from blood, cultured in vitro. Source of these receptors: a human donor in good health.

As DNA, the CDR3 is TGCAGTGCTTCCGATGGGAGGAACACTGAAGCTTTCTTT. Protein: CSASDGRNTEAFF. The chain is built from TRBV20-1 and TRBJ1-1; D ambiguous. There are 13 residues in the CDR3. CDR1 and CDR2 (germline): DFQATT, SNEGSKA (reference sequence). The V end was cut by 5 bases, the J end by 1 base, with 11 bases between.

This sequence joins TRBV18 and TRBJ2-1; 9 bases align to TRBD1. There are 16 residues in the CDR3. Trimming cost V 5 bases and J 4 bases; bases outside gene matches: 9. Germline CDR1 is KGHSH and CDR2 is LQKENI. The chain's CDR3 is CASSFWTGADYNEQFF. The CDR3 DNA is TGTGCCAGCTCATTTTGGACAGGGGCCGATTACAATGAGCAGTTCTTC. The full variable domain, rest sourced from reference TRBV18 and TRBJ2-1, is NAGVMQNPRHLVRRRGQEARLRCSPMKGHSHVYWYRQLPEEGLKFMVYLQKENIIDESGMPKERFSAEFPKEGPSILRIQQVVRGDSAAYFCASSFWTGADYNEQFFGPGTRLTVL.

The table lists this clonotype with a few counts. This rearrangement joins TRBV10-3 to TRBJ2-3; D may be TRBD1 or TRBD2 (6 bases each). Trimming took 3 bases from V and 4 from J, leaving 17 bases between them. The germline V gene has CDR1 ENHRY and CDR2 SYGVKD. This CDR3 spans 16 amino acids. The CDR3 sequence: CAISEGGNRVADTQYF. The CDR3 DNA sequence: TGTGCCATCAGTGAAGGGGGGAACAGGGTCGCAGATACGCAGTATTTT.

The CDR3 DNA reads TGCAGTGTGCGGAGCACAGATACGCAGTATTTT. Encoded protein: CSVRSTDTQYF. This rearrangement joins TRBV20-1 to TRBJ2-3, with D unclear. Trimming removed 7 bases at V and 0 bases at J, with 5 bases between. The CDR3 spans 11 residues. Germline values: CDR1 DFQATT, CDR2 SNEGSKA (reference sequence).

This clonotype showed up just a few times. This chain connects TRBV7-2 to TRBJ1-1; the D is unclear. This CDR3 has 14 residues. The germline V gene encodes CDR1 SGHTA and CDR2 FQGNSA. Trimming removed 5 bases from V and 6 bases from J, with 16 bases in between. CDR3 bases: TGTGCCAGCAGCCCCCTCGCCACAATCCCTGAAGCTTTCTTT. It yields the protein CASSPLATIPEAFF.